These 10 T cell receptor beta chains came from one sample sequenced in a study of cytomegalovirus exposure and HLA in healthy donors. In the PCR, 60 Vbeta and 13 Jbeta primers were used. TCRdb's copy holds only in-frame clones and misses some; the assay was immunoSEQ multiplex PCR. The table has approximately 150,000 clones, 68% seen once. The specimen sequenced was PBMCs. The origin of the receptors is a middle-aged man in good health and CMV-seronegative.

The CDR3 sequence: CASSPRDREAGYTF. In DNA form, the CDR3 reads TGTGCCAGCTCACCTCGGGACAGGGAAGCCGGCTACACCTTC. The rearrangement links TRBV18 to TRBJ1-2; TRBD1 aligns across 9 bases. V lost 3 bases to trimming and J lost 8 bases; unmatched junction nucleotides: 7. Germline V gives CDR1 KGHSH, CDR2 LQKENI. The CDR3 totals 14 residues.

This rearrangement joins TRBV18 to TRBJ2-7, with no clear D. The V end was cut by 6 bases, the J end by 2 bases, with 11 bases between. CDR1 is KGHSH, CDR2 LQKENI, per germline. The CDR3 extends over 13 amino acids. CDR3 DNA: TGTGCCAGCTCTACACATATTACCTACGAGCAGTACTTC. Protein product: CASSTHITYEQYF.

This chain uses TRBV12-2 with TRBJ1-5; the D call of TRBD1 is as the table states it, not checked on the DNA. TRBV12-2 is recorded as a pseudogene. There are 14 residues in the CDR3. CDR3 in DNA: TGTGCAAGTCGCTTCCTCCAGGGGGATCAGCCCCAGCATTTT. Protein sequence: CASRFLQGDQPQHF.

The V and J genes are TRBV9 and TRBJ2-3; 14 bases are a match to TRBD2. CDR1 is SGDLS and CDR2 is YYNGEE in the germline V gene. The V gene end was trimmed by 4 bases and the J gene end by 0 bases; junction bases not matched to a gene: 1. This CDR3 is 16 amino acids long. The CDR3 loop is CASSRTSGGSTDTQYF. CDR3 DNA sequence: TGTGCCAGCAGCAGGACTAGCGGGGGGAGCACAGATACGCAGTATTTT.

The chain couples TRBV7-2 to TRBJ2-3; 8 bases fit TRBD2. Germline V gene data show CDR1 as SGHTA and CDR2 as FQGNSA. The CDR3 is 13 residues long. V was pared by 3 bases and J by 8 bases, with 4 bases of the junction left unmatched. In nucleotides, the CDR3 is TGTGCCAGCAGCTTTCCACGGGGGGGTACGCAGTATTTT. Translating gives CASSFPRGGTQYF.

This chain connects TRBV7-9 to TRBJ2-2; TRBD2 agrees at 7 bases. The germline V gene has CDR1 SEHNR and CDR2 FQNEAQ (reference sequence). V gave up 2 bases and J gave up 1 base; unmatched junction bases: 1. The CDR3 extends over 15 amino acids. DNA of the CDR3: TGTGCCAGCAGCTTACGGGGGGTGAACACCGGGGAGCTGTTTTTT. Its translation is CASSLRGVNTGELFF.

The gene calls are TRBV21-1 and TRBJ2-7; TRBD2 is the table's D call, not checked against the DNA. TRBV21-1 is annotated as a pseudogene. The CDR3 is 18 amino acids. The CDR3 region has the DNA TGTGCCAGCAGCAAAGGACCTCGGGGGGGCAAAGGTCGGCACGAGCAGTACTTC. Its protein is CASSKGPRGGKGRHEQYF.

J is TRBJ1-1 and V is TRBV7-2, with D maybe TRBD1 (5 bases). CDR1 SGHTA and CDR2 FQGNSA come from the germline V gene. This CDR3 spans 14 amino acids. The V end was cut by 2 bases, the J end by 7 bases, with 14 bases between. The CDR3 protein is CASSLSLAGIEAFF. The DNA for the CDR3 is TGTGCCAGCAGCTTAAGTTTGGCAGGGATTGAAGCTTTCTTT.

This chain uses TRBV5-6 with TRBJ2-5; D ambiguous. V was cut by 4 bases and J by 11 bases, with 12 bases left in between. The germline V gene encodes CDR1 SGHDT and CDR2 YYEEEE. CDR3 size: 11 residues. The DNA for the CDR3 is TGTGCCAGCAGCACTACGGGTCTGCAGTACTTC. Translation: CASSTTGLQYF.

The table lists this clone with a few counts. The V and J genes are TRBV7-2 and TRBJ2-1; 9 bases line up with TRBD1. CDR1 and CDR2 (germline): SGHTA, FQGNSA. J lost 3 bases, V lost 4 bases, and 4 bases had no gene match. The CDR3 length is 15 residues. The CDR3, as DNA: TGTGCCAGCAGCTCCGACAGGGGGAGCTACAATGAGCAGTTCTTC. Its translation: CASSSDRGSYNEQFF.